The present TCR beta chain was sequenced within a study of CD8 T cells in Susac syndrome. The CDR3 runs 13 residues. Looked up from germline, CDR1 is MNHNY and CDR2 is SVGAGI (reference sequence). V was shortened by 7 bases and J by 0 bases, with 7 bases between the two germline ends. Reverse transcription of about 0.45 to 1 ug RNA used random hexamers. Amplification of TCR beta CDR3 across 54 Vbeta and 13 Jbeta was performed with immunoSEQ multiplex PCR. TCRdb used MiXCR to reprocess the immunoSEQ multiplex PCR reads, holding one entry per CDR3 protein. This table has a few hundred thousand distinct CDR3 sequences, about 95% appearing once. Sequencing of TCR beta covered CD8+ and CD4+ T cells obtained from blood. TEMRA cells were FACS-enriched, with CD8+ and CD4+ T cells isolated negatively.

The gene calls are TRBV6-6 and TRBJ1-5; D remains unclear. The specimen sequenced was CD4+ T cells from PBMCs. The receptor comes from a human donor with multiple sclerosis. This CDR3 reads CASTGYSNQPQHF. The CDR3 DNA sequence: TGTGCCAGCACGGGGTATAGCAATCAGCCCCAGCATTTT.